These 4 T cell receptor delta chains came from one sample sequenced in a study of gamma-delta T cells after stem cell transplantation. TCRdb called clones from the RT-PCR reads again using CATT. The data hold more than 15,000 delta-chain clones, with 9.4% observed a single time. What was sequenced was gamma-delta T cells. Receptor source: a human donor. It is not recorded whose cells these are; they may come from a transplant donor.

Turning to this clone: The mismatch at residue 13 between this DNA's translation and the TCRdb protein of a much larger clone likely reflects a read error; the protein shown is translated from the DNA. The V call is TRDV1, the J call TRDJ1, with TRDD3 matching over 7 bases. After removal of 2 bases from V and 3 bases from J, the junction contained 27 bases not matched to a gene. The CDR3 length is 22 residues. In germline, CDR1 is TSWWSYY, CDR2 QGS. DNA of the CDR3: TGTGCTCTTGGGGAATGGGGTGGGGCTACCCTTTACGGGGGGATGACAGCCGATAAACTCATCTTT. Translated: CALGEWGGATLYGGMTADKLIF.

This clone was seen more than once but under ten times. The protein TCRdb gives is from a much larger clone and does not agree with this DNA's translation at residue 5, likely a read error; the protein shown here comes from the DNA. V and J are TRDV2 and TRDJ1, with 13 bases identical to TRDD3. The junction had 21 bases not matched to a gene; V was cut back by 3 bases and J by 0 bases. The CDR3 is 22 amino acids. Germline V gives CDR1 GEAIGNYY, CDR2 EKD. Written as DNA, the CDR3 is TGTGCCTGTGACTCTCTACTGGGGGATACGCCCAGAGATCCTGTGTACACCGATAAACTCATCTTT. This codes for CACDSLLGDTPRDPVYTDKLIF.

In its sample, this clone was seen a few times. The mismatch at residue 18 between this DNA's translation and the TCRdb protein of a much larger clone likely reflects a read error; the protein shown is translated from the DNA. The V and J genes are TRDV2 and TRDJ1; 13 positions match TRDD3. V was clipped by 3 bases and J by 13 bases; unmatched bases: 28. The V gene's germline CDR1 is GEAIGNYY and CDR2 EKD. CDR3 size: 20 residues. The CDR3 DNA follows: TGTGCCTGTGACCGACTGGGGGATACGAGGCACACCTCGGGTTTAGGCGGACACATCTTT. It specifies CACDRLGDTRHTSGLGGHIF.

For this clone: The junction departs from the called germline gene at one end, perhaps through a read error. The rearrangement links TRDV2 to TRDJ3, with a tentative D call TRDD3 (5 bases). The CDR3 sequence is 20 residues long. The germline V gene has CDR1 GEAIGNYY and CDR2 EKD. The CDR3 spells CACDKPEGTLISCDTRQMFF. The CDR3 nucleotides read TGTGCCTGTGACAAACCGGAGGGGACTTTAATCTCCTGTGACACCCGCCAGATGTTTTTC.